This T cell receptor beta chain was sequenced during a study of lymphopenia after photon versus proton radiotherapy. Notes on the study in general: Proton therapy kept repertoires fairly stable, unlike photons, which gained effector/memory cells.

In regard to this clone: Its cognate antigen is unknown.

The CDR3 sequence is 16 residues long. V was pared by 4 bases and J by 2 bases, with 8 bases of the junction left unmatched. Germline V gene data show CDR1 as SGHRS and CDR2 as YFSETQ. TCRdb's copy holds only in-frame clones and misses some; the assay was immunoSEQ multiplex PCR. The sample lists 37,000 or so clones, around 84% occurring once. The sequenced sample was peripheral blood, obtained from a patient treated with proton-based radiotherapy. This TCR derives from a woman in her 70s with pancreatic cancer. Some clones in this sample may be carry-over from other donors' samples. The chain employs TRBV5-1 and TRBJ2-7, with 11 bases fitting TRBD2. The CDR3 coding sequence is TGCGCCAGCAGCGATCGACTAGCGGGAACAACCTACGAGCAGTACTTC. Translating gives CASSDRLAGTTYEQYF.